This T cell receptor beta chain was identified in a study of identical twins. Whole-study findings and limits: Models underestimated out-of-frame TCR alpha sharing in monozygotic twins. Among beta out-of-frame sequences, excess sharing between twins appeared weaker.

Healthy Caucasians provided all donations. Each cDNA held unique molecular identifiers, and template switching gave it a universal primer site. From the 5' RACE reads, TCRdb called clonotypes with MiXCR, one entry per CDR3 protein. The table lists about 530,000 distinct CDR3 sequences, approximately 20% of them singletons, with 0.4% to 0.6% in the top ten. The CDR3 length is 12 residues. With 4 bases removed from V and 5 bases from J, the gap between germline ends came to 8 bases. Germline lookup yields CDR1 WSHSY and CDR2 SAAADI. This clonotype was detected a few times. Antigen specificity is unknown. These same records also appear under a second study, on yellow fever vaccine responses in identical twins.

V and J are TRBV10-2 and TRBJ2-5; D unresolved. Sequencing was done on a sample of CD4+ T cells sorted from blood. The receptor was isolated from a woman aged 18-29 years in good health. The CDR3 region has the DNA TGCGCCAGCAGTGCCCAAGCGGAGACCCAGTACTTC. It specifies CASSAQAETQYF.